This record looks at one T cell receptor beta chain sequence and its context. A much larger clone is a single base away; this may be a read error. The data derive from a study of T cells in Graves' hyperthyroidism and ophthalmopathy. There were TCR beta CDR3 regions amplified from RNA transcripts. Carried out on the TCR CDR3, a first-round RT-PCR used the HTBI primer set. TCRdb redid the calling of the multiplex PCR reads with MiXCR, one entry per CDR3 protein. The sample holds 280,000 or so distinct CDR3 sequences, approximately 14% seen once. CDR1 is ENHRY and CDR2 is SYGVKD in the germline V gene. CDR3 length equals 16 residues.

The receptor was isolated from a woman between 50 and 59 years old with Graves' hyperthyroidism that later progressed to Graves' ophthalmopathy. The chain combines TRBV10-3 with TRBJ2-1, with TRBD1 matching 10 bases. Material: blood. The CDR3 region has the DNA TGTTCCATCAGTGAGTCTGGCGGGACAGGGGCCAATGAGCAGTTCTTC. It codes for CSISESGGTGANEQFF.